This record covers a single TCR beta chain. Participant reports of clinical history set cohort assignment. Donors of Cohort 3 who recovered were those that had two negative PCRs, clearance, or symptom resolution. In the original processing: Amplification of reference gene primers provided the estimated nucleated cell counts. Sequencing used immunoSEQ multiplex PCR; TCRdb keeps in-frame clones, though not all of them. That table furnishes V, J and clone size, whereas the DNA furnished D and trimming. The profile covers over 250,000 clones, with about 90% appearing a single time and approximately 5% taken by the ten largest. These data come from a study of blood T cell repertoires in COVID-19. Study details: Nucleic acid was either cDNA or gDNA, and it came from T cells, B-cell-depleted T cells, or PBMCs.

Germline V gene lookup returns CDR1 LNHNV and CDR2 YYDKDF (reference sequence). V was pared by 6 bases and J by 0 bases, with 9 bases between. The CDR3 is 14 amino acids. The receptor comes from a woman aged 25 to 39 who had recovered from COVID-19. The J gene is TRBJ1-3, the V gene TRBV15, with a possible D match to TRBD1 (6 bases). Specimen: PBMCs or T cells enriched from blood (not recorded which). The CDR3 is CATRGTSSGNTIYF. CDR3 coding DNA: TGTGCCACCAGAGGGACAAGCTCTGGAAACACCATATATTTT.